Sequencing of this T cell receptor (beta chain) was carried out in a study of blood T cell repertoires in COVID-19. The CDR3 sequence is 16 residues long. Germline V gene lookup returns CDR1 SNHLY and CDR2 FYNNEI. V lost 6 bases to trimming and J lost 0 bases, with 15 bases between them. Authors' methods: Reference gene primer amplification gave nucleated cell count estimates. Method: immunoSEQ multiplex PCR; TCRdb's copy keeps in-frame clones and lacks some. Clone size and the V and J calls come from that table; the DNA yielded D and trimming. The data contain 200,000 or so clones, about 80% of them singletons.

The specimen was peripheral blood. The receptor was isolated from a woman in her 30s who had recovered from COVID-19. This chain links TRBV2 with TRBJ2-1; no reliable D call. CDR3 region: CASSPPGWSSYNEQFF. The CDR3 nucleotides are TGTGCCAGCAGCCCTCCGGGTTGGAGCTCCTACAATGAGCAGTTCTTC.